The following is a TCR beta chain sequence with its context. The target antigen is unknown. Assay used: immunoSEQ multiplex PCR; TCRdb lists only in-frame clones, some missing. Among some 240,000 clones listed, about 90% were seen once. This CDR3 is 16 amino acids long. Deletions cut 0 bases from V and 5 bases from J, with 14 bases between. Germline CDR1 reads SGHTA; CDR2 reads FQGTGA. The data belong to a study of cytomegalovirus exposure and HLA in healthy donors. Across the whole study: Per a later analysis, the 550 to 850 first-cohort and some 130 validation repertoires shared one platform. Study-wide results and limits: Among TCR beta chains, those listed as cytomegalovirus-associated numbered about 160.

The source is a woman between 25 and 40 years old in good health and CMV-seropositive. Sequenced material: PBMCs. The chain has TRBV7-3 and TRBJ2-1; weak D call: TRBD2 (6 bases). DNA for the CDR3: TGTGCCAGCAGCTTAACGGCCCAGGACTATCACAATGAGCAGTTCTTC. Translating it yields CASSLTAQDYHNEQFF.